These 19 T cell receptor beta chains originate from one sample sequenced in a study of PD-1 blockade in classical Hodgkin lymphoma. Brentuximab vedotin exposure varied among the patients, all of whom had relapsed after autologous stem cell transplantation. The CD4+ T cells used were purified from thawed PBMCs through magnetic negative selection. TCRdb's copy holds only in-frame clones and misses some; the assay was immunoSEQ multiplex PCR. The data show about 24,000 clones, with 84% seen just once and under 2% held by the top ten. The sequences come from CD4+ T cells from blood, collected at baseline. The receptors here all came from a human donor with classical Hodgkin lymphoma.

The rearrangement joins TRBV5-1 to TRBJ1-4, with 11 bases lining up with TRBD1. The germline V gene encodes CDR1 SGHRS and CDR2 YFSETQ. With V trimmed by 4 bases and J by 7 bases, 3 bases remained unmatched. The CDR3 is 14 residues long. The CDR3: CASSTGQGGEKLFF. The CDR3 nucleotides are TGCGCCAGCAGCACGGGACAGGGGGGTGAAAAACTGTTTTTT.

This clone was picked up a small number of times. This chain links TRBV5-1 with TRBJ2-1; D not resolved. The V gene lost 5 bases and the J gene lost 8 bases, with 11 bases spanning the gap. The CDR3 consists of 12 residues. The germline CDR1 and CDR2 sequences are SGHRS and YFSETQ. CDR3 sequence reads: CASSRWGYEQFF. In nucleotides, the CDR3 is TGCGCCAGCAGTCGTTGGGGTTATGAGCAGTTCTTC.

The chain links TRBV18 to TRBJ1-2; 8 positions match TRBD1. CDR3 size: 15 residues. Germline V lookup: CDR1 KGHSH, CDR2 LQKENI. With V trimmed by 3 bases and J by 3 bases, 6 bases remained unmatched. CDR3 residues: CASSPGTGSDYGYTF. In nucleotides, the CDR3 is TGTGCCAGCTCACCCGGGACAGGTTCGGACTATGGCTACACCTTC.

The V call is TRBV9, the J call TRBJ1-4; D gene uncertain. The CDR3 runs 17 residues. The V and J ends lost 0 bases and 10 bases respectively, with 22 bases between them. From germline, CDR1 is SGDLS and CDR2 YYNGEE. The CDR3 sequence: CASSVDTGGDFRAKLFF. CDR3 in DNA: TGTGCCAGCAGCGTAGATACTGGTGGGGATTTTAGAGCAAAACTGTTTTTT.

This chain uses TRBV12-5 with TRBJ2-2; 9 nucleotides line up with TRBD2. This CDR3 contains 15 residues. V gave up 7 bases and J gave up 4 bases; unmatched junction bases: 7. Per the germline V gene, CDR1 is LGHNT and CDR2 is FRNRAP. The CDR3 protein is CASAMWRGGTGELFF. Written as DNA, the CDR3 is TGTGCTAGTGCCATGTGGCGGGGGGGCACCGGGGAGCTGTTTTTT. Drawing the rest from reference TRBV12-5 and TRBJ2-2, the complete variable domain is DARVTQTPRHKVTEMGQEVTMRCQPILGHNTVFWYRQTMMQGLELLAYFRNRAPLDDSGMPKDRFSAEMPDATLATLKIQPSEPRDSAVYFCASAMWRGGTGELFFGEGSRLTVL.

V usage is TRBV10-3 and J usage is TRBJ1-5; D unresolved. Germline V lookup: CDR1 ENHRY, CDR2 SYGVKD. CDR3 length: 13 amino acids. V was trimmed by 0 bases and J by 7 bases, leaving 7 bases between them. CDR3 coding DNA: TGTGCCATCAGTGAGTCGATAACACAGCCCCAGCATTTT. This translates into CAISESITQPQHF.

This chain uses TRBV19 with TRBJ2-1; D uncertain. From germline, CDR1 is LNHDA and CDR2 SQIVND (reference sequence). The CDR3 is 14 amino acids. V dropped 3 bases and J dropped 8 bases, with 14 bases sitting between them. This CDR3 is CASSITHLRYEQFF. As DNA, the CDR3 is TGTGCCAGTAGTATTACCCACCTCCGCTATGAGCAGTTCTTC.

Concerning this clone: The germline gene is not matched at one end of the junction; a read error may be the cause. CDR3 in amino acids: CASSLGPTVETQYF. CDR3 nucleotide sequence: TGTGCTAGCAGCTTAGGGCCGACGGTGGAGACCCAGTACTTC. The V call is TRBV7-7, the J call TRBJ2-5; D not certain. Germline assignment: CDR1 SSHAT and CDR2 FNYEAQ (reference sequence). The CDR3 has 14 amino acids.

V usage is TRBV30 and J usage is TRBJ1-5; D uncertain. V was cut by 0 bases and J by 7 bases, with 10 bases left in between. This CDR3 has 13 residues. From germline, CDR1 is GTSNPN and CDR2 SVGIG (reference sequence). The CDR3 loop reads CAWSVKGSQPQHF. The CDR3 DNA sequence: TGTGCCTGGAGTGTTAAAGGGTCCCAGCCCCAGCATTTT.

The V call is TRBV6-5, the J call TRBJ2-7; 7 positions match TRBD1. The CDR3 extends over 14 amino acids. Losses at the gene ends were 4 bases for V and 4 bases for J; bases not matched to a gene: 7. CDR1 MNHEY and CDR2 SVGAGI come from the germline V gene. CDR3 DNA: TGTGCCAGCAGTTTACAGGGGTCGGGATACGAGCAGTACTTC. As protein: CASSLQGSGYEQYF.

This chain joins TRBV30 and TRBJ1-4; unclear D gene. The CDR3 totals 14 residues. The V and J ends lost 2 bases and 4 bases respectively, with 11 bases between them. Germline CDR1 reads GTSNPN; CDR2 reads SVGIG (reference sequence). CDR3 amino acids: CAWSPNTFNEKLFF. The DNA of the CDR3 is TGTGCCTGGAGTCCCAATACCTTTAATGAAAAACTGTTTTTT.

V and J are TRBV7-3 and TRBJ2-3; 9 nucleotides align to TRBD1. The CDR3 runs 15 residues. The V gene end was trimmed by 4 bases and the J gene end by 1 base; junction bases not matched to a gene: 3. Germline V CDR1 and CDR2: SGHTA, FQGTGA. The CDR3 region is CASSSRTGGTDTQYF. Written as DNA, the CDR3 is TGTGCCAGCAGCTCCCGGACAGGGGGCACAGATACGCAGTATTTT.

Written as DNA, the CDR3 is TGTGCCAGCAGTTCGCCGGGGGGCAAAGAGACCCAGTACTTC. Its protein product is CASSSPGGKETQYF. The V call is TRBV5-4, the J call TRBJ2-5; the D gene is possibly TRBD2 (7 bases). The CDR3 totals 14 residues. CDR1 and CDR2 (germline): SGHNT, YYREEE (reference sequence). V lost 5 bases and J 3 bases, leaving 14 bases between the germline ends.

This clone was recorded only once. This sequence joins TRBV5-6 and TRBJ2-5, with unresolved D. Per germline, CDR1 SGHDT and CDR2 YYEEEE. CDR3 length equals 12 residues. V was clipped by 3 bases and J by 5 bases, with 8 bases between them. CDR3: CASSSYGETQYF. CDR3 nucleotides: TGTGCCAGCAGCTCCTACGGGGAGACCCAGTACTTC. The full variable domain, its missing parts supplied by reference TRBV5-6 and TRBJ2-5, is DAGVTQSPTHLIKTRGQQVTLRCSPKSGHDTVSWYQQALGQGPQFIFQYYEEEERQRGNFPDRFSGHQFPNYSSELNVNALLLGDSALYLCASSSYGETQYFGPGTRLLVL.

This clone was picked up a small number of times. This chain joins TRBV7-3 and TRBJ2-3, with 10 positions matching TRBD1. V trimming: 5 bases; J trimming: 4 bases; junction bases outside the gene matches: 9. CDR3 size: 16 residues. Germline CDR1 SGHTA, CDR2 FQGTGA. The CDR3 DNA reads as TGTGCCAGCAGCCAGGGTGGCGGGACAGGGGCAGATACGCAGTATTTT. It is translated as CASSQGGGTGADTQYF. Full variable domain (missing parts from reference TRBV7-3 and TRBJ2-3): GAGVSQTPSNKVTEKGKYVELRCDPISGHTALYWYRQSLGQGPEFLIYFQGTGAADDSGLPNDRFFAVRPEGSVSTLKIQRTERGDSAVYLCASSQGGGTGADTQYFGPGTRLTVL.

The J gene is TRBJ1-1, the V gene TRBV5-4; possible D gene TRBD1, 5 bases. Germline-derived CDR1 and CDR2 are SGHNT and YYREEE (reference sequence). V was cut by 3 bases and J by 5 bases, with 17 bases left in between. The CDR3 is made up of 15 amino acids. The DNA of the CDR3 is TGTGCCAGCAGCTACGGGGTCAGGGTGGAAACTGAAGCTTTCTTT. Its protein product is CASSYGVRVETEAFF.

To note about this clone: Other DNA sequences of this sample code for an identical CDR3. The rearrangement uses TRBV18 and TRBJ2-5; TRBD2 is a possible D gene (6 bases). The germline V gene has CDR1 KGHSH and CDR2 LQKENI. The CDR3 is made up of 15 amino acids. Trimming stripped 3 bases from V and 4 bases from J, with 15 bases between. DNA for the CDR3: TGTGCCAGCTCACCGGGATTGCAGGGAGGAGAGACCCAGTACTTC. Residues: CASSPGLQGGETQYF.

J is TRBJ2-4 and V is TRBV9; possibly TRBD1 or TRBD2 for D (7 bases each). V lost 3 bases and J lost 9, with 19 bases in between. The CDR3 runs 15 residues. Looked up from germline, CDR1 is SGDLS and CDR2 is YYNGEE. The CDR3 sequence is CASSAQGGSWGIQYF. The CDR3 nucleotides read TGTGCCAGCAGCGCCCAGGGGGGGTCCTGGGGCATTCAGTACTTC.

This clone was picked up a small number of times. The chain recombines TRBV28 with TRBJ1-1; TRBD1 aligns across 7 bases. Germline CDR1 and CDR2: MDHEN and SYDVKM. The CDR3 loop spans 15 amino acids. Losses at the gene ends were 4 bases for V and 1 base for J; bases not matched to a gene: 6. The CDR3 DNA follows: TGTGCCAGCAGTTCAATGGGACAGTCGAACACTGAAGCTTTCTTT. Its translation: CASSSMGQSNTEAFF.